This T cell receptor (beta chain) was retrieved from a study of shared clonotypes between healthy human individuals. Libraries were prepared by immunoSEQ multiplex PCR; TCRdb keeps only in-frame clonotypes and omits some of them. The table has under 750,000 clones, about two thirds seen once; the top ten hold around 1.7%. The CDR3 extends over 15 amino acids. This clone was detected once. The sample consisted of memory CD4+ T cells sorted from blood. The subset denotes: CD45RA-negative fraction. The source is a woman aged 25 to 39 in good health. The rearrangement uses TRBV21-1 and TRBJ1-2; the table names TRBD1, a call not compared with the DNA. TRBV21-1 is a known pseudogene. DNA of the CDR3: TGTGCCAGCCGAGACGGCAGGGGGCCCAACTATGGCTACACCTTC. Amino acids: CASRDGRGPNYGYTF.